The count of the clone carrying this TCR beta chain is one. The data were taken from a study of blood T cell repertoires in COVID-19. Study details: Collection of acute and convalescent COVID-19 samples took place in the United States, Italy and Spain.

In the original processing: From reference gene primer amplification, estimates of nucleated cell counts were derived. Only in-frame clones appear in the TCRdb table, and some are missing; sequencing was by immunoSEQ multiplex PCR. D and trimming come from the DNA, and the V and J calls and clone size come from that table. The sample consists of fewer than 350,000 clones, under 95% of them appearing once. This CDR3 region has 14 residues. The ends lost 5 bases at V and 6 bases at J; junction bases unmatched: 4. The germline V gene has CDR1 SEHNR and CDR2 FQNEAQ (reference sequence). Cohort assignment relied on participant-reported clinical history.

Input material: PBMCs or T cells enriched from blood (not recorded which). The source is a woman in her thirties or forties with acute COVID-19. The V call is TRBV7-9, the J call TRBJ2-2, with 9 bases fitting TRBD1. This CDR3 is CASSRGQGAGELFF. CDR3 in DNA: TGTGCCAGCAGCCGGGGACAGGGAGCCGGGGAGCTGTTTTTT.